Listed below are T cell receptor beta chains from one sample, sequenced in a study of cytotoxic CD8 clonotypes in ibrutinib-treated CLL. TCRdb's copy holds only in-frame clones and misses some; the assay was immunoSEQ multiplex PCR. This sample carries a few hundred thousand clones, 70% of them seen once, and the ten largest clones take 15%. The sample was PBMCs, taken after 24 months of ibrutinib treatment. The receptors here all came from a human donor with chronic lymphocytic leukemia. Both conserved end residues are part of each CDR3. A D gene is named only where the DNA matches it firmly. Clone sizes are given selectively: once, few, many, or a class where the clone is expanded.

J gene: TRBJ2-1
clone size: .
V gene: TRBV7-3
D gene: .
CDR3 protein: CASSPSGVNEQFF
CDR3 DNA: TGTGCCAGCAGCCCGTCCGGGGTGAATGAGCAGTTCTTC

J gene: TRBJ2-7
clone size: .
V gene: TRBV11-2
D gene: TRBD2
CDR3 protein: CASSLATSGRYEQYF
CDR3 DNA: TGTGCCAGCAGCTTAGCCACTAGCGGGAGGTACGAGCAGTACTTC

J gene: TRBJ2-7
clone size: .
V gene: TRBV27
D gene: TRBD1
CDR3 protein: CASSKAGGPRSYEQYF
CDR3 DNA: TGTGCCAGCAGTAAGGCAGGGGGCCCTCGATCCTACGAGCAGTACTTC

J gene: TRBJ1-5
clone size: .
V gene: TRBV28
D gene: TRBD1
CDR3 protein: CASSSPRDRGSGPQHF
CDR3 DNA: TGTGCCAGCAGTTCCCCCCGGGACAGGGGGAGTGGGCCCCAGCATTTT

J gene: TRBJ1-5
clone size: .
V gene: TRBV28
D gene: TRBD1
CDR3 protein: CASSPIRDRGQPQHF
CDR3 DNA: TGTGCCAGCAGCCCAATCCGGGACAGGGGTCAGCCCCAGCATTTT

J gene: TRBJ1-2
clone size: .
V gene: TRBV4-3
D gene: TRBD1
CDR3 protein: CASSQEDRGYTF
CDR3 DNA: TGCGCCAGCAGCCAGGAGGACAGGGGCTACACCTTC

J gene: TRBJ2-1
clone size: few
V gene: TRBV4-1
D gene: .
CDR3 protein: CASSLGPEVGEQFF
CDR3 DNA: TGCGCCAGCAGCTTGGGACCCGAGGTCGGTGAGCAGTTCTTC

J gene: TRBJ2-2
clone size: few
V gene: TRBV7-6
D gene: .
CDR3 protein: CASSPSTRNTGELFF
CDR3 DNA: TGTGCCAGCAGCCCCTCGACTAGGAACACCGGGGAGCTGTTTTTT

J gene: TRBJ2-1
clone size: few
V gene: TRBV7-9
D gene: TRBD2
CDR3 protein: CASSFRQRGRVNEQFF
CDR3 DNA: TGTGCCAGCAGCTTTCGTCAGCGCGGGAGGGTAAATGAGCAGTTCTTC

J gene: TRBJ2-2
clone size: .
V gene: TRBV5-1
D gene: .
CDR3 protein: CASSLATGKNTGELFF
CDR3 DNA: TGCGCCAGCAGCTTGGCAACAGGGAAGAACACCGGGGAGCTGTTTTTT

J gene: TRBJ1-3
clone size: few
V gene: TRBV10-3
D gene: .
CDR3 protein: CAVRPTGDSGNTIYF
CDR3 DNA: TGTGCCGTCCGACCGACAGGAGACTCTGGAAACACCATATATTTT

J gene: TRBJ2-7
clone size: few
V gene: TRBV6-4
D gene: .
CDR3 protein: CASSPDRDSYEQYF
CDR3 DNA: TGTGCCAGCAGTCCAGATCGGGACTCCTACGAGCAGTACTTC

J gene: TRBJ1-5
clone size: .
V gene: TRBV11-2
D gene: .
CDR3 protein: CASSPKPQHF
CDR3 DNA: TGTGCCAGCAGCCCTAAGCCCCAGCATTTT

J gene: TRBJ2-1
clone size: .
V gene: TRBV9
D gene: .
CDR3 protein: CASAAGTANEQFF
CDR3 DNA: TGTGCCAGCGCGGCGGGGACTGCCAATGAGCAGTTCTTC

J gene: TRBJ1-2
clone size: .
V gene: TRBV7-8
D gene: .
CDR3 protein: CASSLEGGVYRF
CDR3 DNA: TGTGCCAGCAGCCTGGAGGGTGGGGTCTATCGTTTC

J gene: TRBJ1-1
clone size: .
V gene: TRBV27
D gene: TRBD1
CDR3 protein: CASSLTGSPEAFF
CDR3 DNA: TGTGCCAGCAGTTTGACAGGGTCCCCAGAAGCTTTCTTT

J gene: TRBJ2-7
clone size: .
V gene: TRBV6-5
D gene: TRBD1
CDR3 protein: CASSSRGLILYEQYF
CDR3 DNA: TGTGCCAGCAGTTCCAGGGGGCTTATCCTCTACGAGCAGTACTTC

J gene: TRBJ1-5
clone size: .
V gene: TRBV7-6
D gene: .
CDR3 protein: CASSPRGVDSQPQHF
CDR3 DNA: TGTGCCAGCAGCCCGAGGGGGGTGGACAGTCAGCCCCAGCATTTT

J gene: TRBJ1-3
clone size: .
V gene: TRBV6-6
D gene: .
CDR3 protein: CASSMTGGGNTIYF
CDR3 DNA: TGTGCCAGCAGTATGACAGGTGGTGGAAACACCATATATTTT

J gene: TRBJ2-5
clone size: .
V gene: TRBV7-6
D gene: TRBD1
CDR3 protein: CASILRPDRGETQYF
CDR3 DNA: TGTGCCAGCATTCTCCGCCCGGACAGGGGAGAGACCCAGTACTTC

J gene: TRBJ1-3
clone size: once
V gene: TRBV19
D gene: .
CDR3 protein: CASSLDGRSGNTIYF
CDR3 DNA: TGTGCCAGTAGTTTGGACGGGCGCTCTGGAAACACCATATATTTT

J gene: TRBJ2-1
clone size: once
V gene: TRBV5-6
D gene: .
CDR3 protein: CASSLVAYYNEQFF
CDR3 DNA: TGTGCCAGCAGCTTGGTAGCGTACTACAATGAGCAGTTCTTC

J gene: TRBJ1-5
clone size: .
V gene: TRBV19
D gene: TRBD1
CDR3 protein: CASSRTGHQPQHF
CDR3 DNA: TGTGCCAGTAGCCGGACAGGGCACCAGCCCCAGCATTTT

J gene: TRBJ2-1
clone size: .
V gene: TRBV4-1
D gene: .
CDR3 protein: CASSQDPQVNEQFF
CDR3 DNA: TGCGCCAGCAGCCAAGACCCCCAGGTGAATGAGCAGTTCTTC